The entry that follows covers one TCR beta chain sequence. This specimen belongs to a study of OX40 agonist ivuxolimab in advanced cancers. CDR3 size: 17 residues. The V end was cut by 0 bases, the J end by 0 bases, with 13 bases between. In germline, CDR1 is MGHRA, CDR2 YSYEKL. Clones were sequenced by immunoSEQ multiplex PCR, and TCRdb holds only the in-frame ones, with some missing. Of roughly 66,000 clones in the sample, around 86% were seen once. Systemic immunosuppression or autoimmune disease history was grounds to exclude patients. The sample in question was CD4+ or CD8+ T cells sorted from blood, obtained in a trial of the OX40 agonist ivuxolimab. The genes are TRBV4-1 and TRBJ2-3, with D perhaps TRBD1 or TRBD2 (5 bases each). The clonotype was recovered from an adult with an advanced solid tumor such as melanoma, head and neck, liver or kidney cancer. The CDR3 DNA follows: TGCGCCAGCAGCCAAGACCCCGGGACGGGGAGCACAGATACGCAGTATTTT. This codes for CASSQDPGTGSTDTQYF.